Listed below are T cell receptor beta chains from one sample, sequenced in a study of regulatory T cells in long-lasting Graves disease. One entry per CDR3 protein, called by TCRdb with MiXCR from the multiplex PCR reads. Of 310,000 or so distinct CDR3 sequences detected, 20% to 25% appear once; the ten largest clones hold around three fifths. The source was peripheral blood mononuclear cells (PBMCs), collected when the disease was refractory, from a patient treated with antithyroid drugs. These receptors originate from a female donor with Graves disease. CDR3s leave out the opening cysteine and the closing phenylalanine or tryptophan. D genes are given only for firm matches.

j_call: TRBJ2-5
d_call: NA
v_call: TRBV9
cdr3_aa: ASLGPGLETQY

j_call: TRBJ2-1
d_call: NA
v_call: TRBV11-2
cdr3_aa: ASSLTVYNEQF

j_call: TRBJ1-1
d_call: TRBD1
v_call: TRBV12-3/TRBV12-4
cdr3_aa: ASSSAGTGNTEAF

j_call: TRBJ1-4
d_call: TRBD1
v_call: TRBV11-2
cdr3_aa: ASSLNRGTNEKLF

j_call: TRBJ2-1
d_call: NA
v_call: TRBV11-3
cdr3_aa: ASSPTTDEQF

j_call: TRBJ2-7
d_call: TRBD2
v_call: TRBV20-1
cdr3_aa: SARDGSGGAARRLYEQY

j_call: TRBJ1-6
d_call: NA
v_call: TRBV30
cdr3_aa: ASRDPVSPLH

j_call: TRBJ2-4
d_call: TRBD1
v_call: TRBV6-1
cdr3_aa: ASKPGQGDQRGY

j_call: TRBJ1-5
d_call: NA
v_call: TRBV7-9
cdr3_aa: ASSQQGLNQPQH

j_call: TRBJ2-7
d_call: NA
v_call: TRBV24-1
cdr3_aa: ATSDGDGYEQY

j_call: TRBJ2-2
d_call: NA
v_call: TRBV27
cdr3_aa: ASSSLAYAGELF

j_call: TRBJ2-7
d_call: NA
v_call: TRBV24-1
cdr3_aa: ATSKGREQY

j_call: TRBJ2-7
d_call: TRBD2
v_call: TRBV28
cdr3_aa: ASSPTSGIYYEQY

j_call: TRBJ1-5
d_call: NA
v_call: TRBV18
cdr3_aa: ASLPRALGNQPQH

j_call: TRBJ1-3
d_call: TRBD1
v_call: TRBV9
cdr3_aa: ASSGKRQGSGNTIY

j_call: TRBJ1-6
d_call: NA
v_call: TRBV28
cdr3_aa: ASSSGSLVRPLH

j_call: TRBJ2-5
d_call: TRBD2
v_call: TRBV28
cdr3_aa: ASTSGTSGRAVETQY

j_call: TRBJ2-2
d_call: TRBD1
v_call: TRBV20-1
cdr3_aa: SARGGAGTANTGEPF

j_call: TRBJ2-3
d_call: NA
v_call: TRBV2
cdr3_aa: ASKGPISTDTQY

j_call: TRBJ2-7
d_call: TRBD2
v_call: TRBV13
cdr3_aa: ASSVRLAGGRDEQY

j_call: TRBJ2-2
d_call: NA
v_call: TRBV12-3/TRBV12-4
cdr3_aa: ASSLIRNGELF

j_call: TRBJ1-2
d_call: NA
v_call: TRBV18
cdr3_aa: ASSPPEGGYGYT

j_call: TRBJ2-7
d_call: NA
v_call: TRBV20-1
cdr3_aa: SATMGGLGDEQY

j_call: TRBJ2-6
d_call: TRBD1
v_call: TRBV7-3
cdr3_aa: ASSLDGTGVSGANVLT